This TCR beta chain was recorded in a study of OX40 agonist ivuxolimab in advanced cancers. Patients with a history of autoimmune disease or on systemic immunosuppression were excluded. Blood samples were obtained at baseline, cycle 4 day 1, and cycle 7 day 1. Germline values: CDR1 MNHEY, CDR2 SMNVEV (reference sequence). This CDR3 is 15 amino acids long. With V trimmed by 4 bases and J by 6 bases, 6 bases remained unmatched. Data came from immunoSEQ multiplex PCR; TCRdb stores just in-frame clones and leaves some out. The sample has some 74,000 clones; roughly four fifths are singletons. The chain joins TRBV27 to TRBJ1-4, with 9 bases matching TRBD1. This specimen consisted of CD4+ or CD8+ T cells sorted from blood, obtained in a trial of the OX40 agonist ivuxolimab. The clonotype originates from an adult with an advanced solid tumor such as melanoma, head and neck, liver or kidney cancer. The CDR3 region is CASSSPGQGDEKLFF. The CDR3 region has the DNA TGTGCCAGCAGTTCCCCGGGACAGGGTGATGAAAAACTGTTTTTT. Complete variable domain (other parts from reference TRBV27 and TRBJ1-4): EAQVTQNPRYLITVTGKKLTVTCSQNMNHEYMSWYRQDPGLGLRQIYYSMNVEVTDKGDVPEGYKVSRKEKRNFPLILESPSPNQTSLYFCASSSPGQGDEKLFFGSGTQLSVL.